This T cell receptor beta chain emerged from a study of shared T cell receptors in the human thymus. Using immunoSEQ multiplex PCR, the repertoire was profiled, and TCRdb retains in-frame clones only, with some absent. Among under 700,000 clones, roughly 74% were seen once, and the ten largest hold about 0.012%. The CDR3 totals 16 residues. In germline, CDR1 is MDHEN, CDR2 SYDVKM. The V gene lost 2 bases and the J gene lost 0 bases, with 13 bases spanning the gap. Another study also made use of these data, one on human thymus T cells. That report notes: Corrective cardiac surgery supplied the resected thymus tissue.

This rearrangement joins TRBV28 to TRBJ2-5, with a tentative D call TRBD2 (5 bases). The TCR originated in a boy in the first two years of life with a congenital heart defect. Material for sequencing was thymocytes. The DNA of the CDR3 is TGTGCCAGCAGTTTAACGCCAGCGGTGTACCAAGAGACCCAGTACTTC. It is translated as CASSLTPAVYQETQYF.